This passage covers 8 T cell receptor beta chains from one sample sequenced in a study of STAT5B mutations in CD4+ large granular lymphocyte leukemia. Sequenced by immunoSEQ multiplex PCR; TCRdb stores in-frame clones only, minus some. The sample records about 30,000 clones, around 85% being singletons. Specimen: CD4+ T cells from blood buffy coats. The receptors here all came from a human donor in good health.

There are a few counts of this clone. The CDR3 loop reads CASSLVGYNEQFF. The CDR3 DNA follows: TGTGCCAGCAGCTTGGTGGGCTACAATGAGCAGTTCTTC. The gene calls are TRBV5-4 and TRBJ2-1, with D unclear. Between the trimmed V and J ends, which lost 0 bases and 3 bases, there was a span of 4 bases. In germline, CDR1 is SGHNT, CDR2 YYREEE (reference sequence). This CDR3 is 13 amino acids long.

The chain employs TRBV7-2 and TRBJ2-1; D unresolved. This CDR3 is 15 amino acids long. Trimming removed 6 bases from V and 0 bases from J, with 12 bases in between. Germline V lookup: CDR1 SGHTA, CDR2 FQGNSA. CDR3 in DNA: TGTGCCAGCAGACCAGACACCTTCTCCTACAATGAGCAGTTCTTC. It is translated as CASRPDTFSYNEQFF.

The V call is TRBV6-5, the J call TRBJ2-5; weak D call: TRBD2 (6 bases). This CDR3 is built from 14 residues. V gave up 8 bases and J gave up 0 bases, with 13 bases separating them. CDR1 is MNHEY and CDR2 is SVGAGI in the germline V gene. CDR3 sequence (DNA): TGTGCCAGCTTGTCTCGGGGGTACCAAGAGACCCAGTACTTC. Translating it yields CASLSRGYQETQYF.

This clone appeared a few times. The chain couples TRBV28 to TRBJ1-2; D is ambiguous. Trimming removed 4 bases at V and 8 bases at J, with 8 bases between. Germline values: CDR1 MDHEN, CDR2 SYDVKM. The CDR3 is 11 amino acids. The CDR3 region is CASSYVWGYTF. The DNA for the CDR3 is TGTGCCAGCAGTTACGTCTGGGGCTACACCTTC.

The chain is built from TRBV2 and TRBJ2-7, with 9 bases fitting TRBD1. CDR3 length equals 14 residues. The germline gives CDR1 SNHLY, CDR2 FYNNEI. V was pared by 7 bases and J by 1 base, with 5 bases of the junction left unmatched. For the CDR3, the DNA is TGTGCCAGCATTCGGGACAGGGTGTCCTACGAGCAGTACTTC. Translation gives CASIRDRVSYEQYF.

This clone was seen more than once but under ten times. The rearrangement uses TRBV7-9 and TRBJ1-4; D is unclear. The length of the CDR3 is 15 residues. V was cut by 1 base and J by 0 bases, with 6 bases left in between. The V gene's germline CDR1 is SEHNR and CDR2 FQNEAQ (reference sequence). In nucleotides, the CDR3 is TGTGCCAGCAGCTTAGGGGATGCAACTAATGAAAAACTGTTTTTT. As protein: CASSLGDATNEKLFF.

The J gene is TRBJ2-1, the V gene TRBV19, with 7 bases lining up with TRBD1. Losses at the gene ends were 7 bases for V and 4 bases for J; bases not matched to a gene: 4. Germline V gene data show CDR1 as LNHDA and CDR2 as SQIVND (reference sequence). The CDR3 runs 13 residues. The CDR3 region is CASTSRGYNEQFF. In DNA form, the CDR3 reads TGTGCCAGTACTAGCAGGGGGTACAATGAGCAGTTCTTC.

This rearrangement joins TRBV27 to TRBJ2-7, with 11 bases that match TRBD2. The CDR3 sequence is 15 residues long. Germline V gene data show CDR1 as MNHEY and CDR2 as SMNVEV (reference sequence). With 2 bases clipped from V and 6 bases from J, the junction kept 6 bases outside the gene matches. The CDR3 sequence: CASSLLAGGVGEQYF. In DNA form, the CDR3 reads TGTGCCAGCAGTTTACTAGCGGGAGGAGTTGGCGAGCAGTACTTC.